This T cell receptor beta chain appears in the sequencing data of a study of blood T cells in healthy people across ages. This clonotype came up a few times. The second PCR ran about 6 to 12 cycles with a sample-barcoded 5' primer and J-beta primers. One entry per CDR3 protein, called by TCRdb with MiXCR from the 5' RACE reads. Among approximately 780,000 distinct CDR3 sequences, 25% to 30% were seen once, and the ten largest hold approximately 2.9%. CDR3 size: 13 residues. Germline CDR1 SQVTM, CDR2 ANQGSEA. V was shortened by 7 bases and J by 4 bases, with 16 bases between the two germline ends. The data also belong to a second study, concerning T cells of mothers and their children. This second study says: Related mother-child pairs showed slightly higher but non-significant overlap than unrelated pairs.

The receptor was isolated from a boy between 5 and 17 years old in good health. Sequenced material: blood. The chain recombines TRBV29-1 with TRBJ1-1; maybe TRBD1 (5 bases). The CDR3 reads CSAGPSGFTEAFF. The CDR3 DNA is TGCAGCGCTGGGCCTTCAGGGTTCACTGAAGCTTTCTTT.